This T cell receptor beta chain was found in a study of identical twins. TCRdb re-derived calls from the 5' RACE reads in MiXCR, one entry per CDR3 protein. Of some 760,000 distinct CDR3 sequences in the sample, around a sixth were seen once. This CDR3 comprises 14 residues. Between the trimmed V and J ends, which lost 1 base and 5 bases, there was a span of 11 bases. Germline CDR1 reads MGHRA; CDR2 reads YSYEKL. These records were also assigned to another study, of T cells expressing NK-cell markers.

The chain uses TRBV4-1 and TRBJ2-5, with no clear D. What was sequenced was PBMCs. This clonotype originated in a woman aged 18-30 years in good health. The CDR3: CASSQAPATETQYF. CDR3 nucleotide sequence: TGCGCCAGCAGCCAAGCACCGGCCACGGAGACCCAGTACTTC.